This T cell receptor beta chain was found in a study of T cells in Graves' hyperthyroidism and ophthalmopathy. The TCR beta CDR3 regions underwent amplification using RNA transcripts as the source. The HTBI set primed first-round TCR CDR3 RT-PCR. TCRdb analysed the multiplex PCR reads with MiXCR anew, one entry per CDR3 protein. The data show 160,000 or so distinct CDR3 sequences, over 8% seen once. Worth noting for this clonotype: What it recognizes is unknown.

Study-level results: Peripheral blood also featured most of the thyroid clonotypes expanded above 0.001.

9.5 to 10 ml fresh peripheral blood yielded the PBMCs. This CDR3 contains 17 residues. Germline V gives CDR1 ENHRY, CDR2 SYGVKD. V dropped 3 bases and J dropped 6; count of bases not matched to a gene: 14. The sequencing sample was made of blood. The chain recombines TRBV10-3 with TRBJ2-1; 7 bases match TRBD1. The clonotype was recovered from a woman under 30 with Graves' hyperthyroidism that later progressed to Graves' ophthalmopathy. The CDR3 loop is CAISDDGYGAGGNEQFF. The CDR3 DNA reads TGTGCCATCAGTGATGATGGTTACGGGGCAGGGGGCAATGAGCAGTTCTTC.